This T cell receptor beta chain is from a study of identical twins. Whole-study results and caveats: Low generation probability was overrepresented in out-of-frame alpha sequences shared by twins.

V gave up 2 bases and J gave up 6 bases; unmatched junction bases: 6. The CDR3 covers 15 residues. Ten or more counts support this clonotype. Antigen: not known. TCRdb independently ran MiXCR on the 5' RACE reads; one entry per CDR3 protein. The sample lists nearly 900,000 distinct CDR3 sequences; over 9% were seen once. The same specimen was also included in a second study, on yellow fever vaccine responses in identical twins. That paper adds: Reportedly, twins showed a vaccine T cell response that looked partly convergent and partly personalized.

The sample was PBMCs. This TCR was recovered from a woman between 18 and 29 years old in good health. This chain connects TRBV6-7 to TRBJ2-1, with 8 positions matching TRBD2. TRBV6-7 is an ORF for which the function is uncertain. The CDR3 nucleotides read TGTGCCAGCAGTTACCCAGCGGGAGAAACCAATGAGCAGTTCTTC. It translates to CASSYPAGETNEQFF.